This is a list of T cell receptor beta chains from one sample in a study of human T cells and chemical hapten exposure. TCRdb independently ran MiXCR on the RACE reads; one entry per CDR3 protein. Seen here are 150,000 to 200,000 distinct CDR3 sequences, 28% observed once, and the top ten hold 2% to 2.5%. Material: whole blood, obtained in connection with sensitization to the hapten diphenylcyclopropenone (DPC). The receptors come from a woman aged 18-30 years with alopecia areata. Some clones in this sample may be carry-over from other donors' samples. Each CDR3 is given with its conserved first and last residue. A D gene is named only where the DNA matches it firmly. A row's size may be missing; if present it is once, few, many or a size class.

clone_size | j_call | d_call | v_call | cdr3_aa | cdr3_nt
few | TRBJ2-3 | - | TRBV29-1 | CSSTEGADTQYF | TGCAGCTCCACAGAGGGTGCAGATACGCAGTATTTT
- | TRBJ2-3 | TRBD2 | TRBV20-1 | CSATGGESTDTQYF | TGCAGTGCAACGGGGGGGGAGAGCACAGATACGCAGTATTTT
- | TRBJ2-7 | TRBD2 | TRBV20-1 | CTLRTSGTGEQYF | TGCACCCTTCGGACTAGCGGGACCGGCGAGCAGTACTTC
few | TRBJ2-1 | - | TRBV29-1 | CSVEDLRGTGNEQFF | TGCAGCGTTGAAGATCTGCGGGGAACGGGCAATGAGCAGTTCTTC
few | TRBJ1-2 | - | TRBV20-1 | CSADAGGYTF | TGCAGTGCTGATGCGGGTGGCTACACCTTC
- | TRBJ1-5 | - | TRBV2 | CASSEFNNQPQHF | TGTGCCAGCAGTGAGTTCAACAATCAGCCCCAGCATTTT
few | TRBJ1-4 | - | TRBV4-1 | CASSVAQGEKLFF | TGCGCCAGCAGCGTGGCGCAGGGTGAAAAACTGTTTTTT
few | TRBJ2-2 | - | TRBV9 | CASSVLDTGELFF | TGTGCCAGCAGCGTTCTAGACACCGGGGAGCTGTTTTTT
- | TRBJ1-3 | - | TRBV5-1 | CASSLGAPGPGSGNTIYF | TGCGCCAGCAGCTTGGGGGCTCCGGGGCCGGGCTCTGGAAACACCATATATTTT
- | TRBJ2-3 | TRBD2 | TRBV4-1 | CASSQLAGVTDTQYF | TGCGCCAGCAGTCAACTAGCGGGGGTCACAGATACGCAGTATTTT
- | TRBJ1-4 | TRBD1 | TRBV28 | CASSLGQGANEKLFF | TGTGCCAGCAGTTTGGGACAGGGGGCGAATGAAAAACTGTTTTTT
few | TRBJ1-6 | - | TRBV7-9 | CASSPIVSSSPLHF | TGTGCCAGCAGCCCAATCGTCAGTTCGTCACCCCTCCACTTT
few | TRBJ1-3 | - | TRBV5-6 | CASSLGPSSGNTIYF | TGTGCCAGCAGCTTGGGACCCAGCTCTGGAAACACCATATATTTT
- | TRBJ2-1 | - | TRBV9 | CASTASGTSLPEQFF | TGTGCCAGCACCGCCTCCGGGACCTCCCTACCTGAGCAGTTCTTC
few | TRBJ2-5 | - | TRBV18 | CASTSDSRVQTQYF | TGTGCCAGCACTTCAGACTCCCGAGTACAGACCCAGTACTTC
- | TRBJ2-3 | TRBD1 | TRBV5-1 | CASGALTGGTDTQYF | TGCGCCAGCGGCGCGCTGACAGGGGGCACAGATACGCAGTATTTT
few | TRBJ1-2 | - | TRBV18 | CASSPLGRKLNYGYTF | TGTGCCAGCTCACCATTGGGACGCAAACTTAACTATGGCTACACCTTC
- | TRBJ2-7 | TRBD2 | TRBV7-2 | CASSLTSGSSYEQYF | TGTGCCAGCAGCTTGACTAGCGGGAGCTCCTACGAGCAGTACTTC
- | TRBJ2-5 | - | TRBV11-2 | CASSLFGSETQYF | TGTGCCAGCAGCTTATTTGGGTCAGAGACCCAGTACTTC
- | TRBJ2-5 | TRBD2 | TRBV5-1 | CASSSFGLAGLAWETQYF | TGCGCCAGCAGCTCCTTCGGACTAGCGGGGCTAGCATGGGAGACCCAGTACTTC
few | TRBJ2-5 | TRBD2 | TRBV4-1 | CASSQRAGEAETQYF | TGCGCCAGCAGCCAAAGAGCGGGGGAGGCGGAGACCCAGTACTTC
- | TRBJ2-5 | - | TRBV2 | CASLIWETQYF | TGTGCCAGCCTCATTTGGGAGACCCAGTACTTC
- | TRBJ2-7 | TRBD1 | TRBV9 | CASSVDPGTAYEQYF | TGTGCCAGCAGCGTAGACCCCGGGACAGCCTACGAGCAGTACTTC
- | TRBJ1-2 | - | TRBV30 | CAWSLGINYGYTF | TGTGCCTGGAGTCTCGGGATTAACTATGGCTACACCTTC
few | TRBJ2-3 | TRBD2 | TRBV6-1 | CASSPTRGLAGSTDTQYF | TGTGCCAGCAGTCCCACCCGTGGACTAGCGGGGAGCACAGATACGCAGTATTTT
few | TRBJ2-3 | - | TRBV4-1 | CASSQGVPGMAQYF | TGCGCCAGCAGCCAAGGGGTACCTGGAATGGCGCAGTATTTT
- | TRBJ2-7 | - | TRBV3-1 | CASSQVRSEQYF | TGTGCCAGCAGCCAGGTAAGGAGCGAGCAGTACTTC
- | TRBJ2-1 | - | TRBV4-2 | CASSQEPRGGWYNEQFF | TGTGCCAGCAGCCAAGAGCCGAGGGGGGGCTGGTACAATGAGCAGTTCTTC
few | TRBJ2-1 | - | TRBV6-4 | CASSEGGNNEQFF | TGTGCCAGCAGCGAGGGCGGAAACAATGAGCAGTTCTTC
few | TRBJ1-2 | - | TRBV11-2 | CASSLDTYYGYTF | TGTGCCAGCAGCCTGGACACCTACTATGGCTACACCTTC
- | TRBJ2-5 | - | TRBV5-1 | CASSLEGTDQETQYF | TGCGCCAGCAGCTTGGAAGGGACGGATCAAGAGACCCAGTACTTC
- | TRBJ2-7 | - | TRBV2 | CASSELSVLPYEQYF | TGTGCCAGCAGTGAACTGAGTGTGCTCCCTTACGAGCAGTACTTC
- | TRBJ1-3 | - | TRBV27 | CASSLSGFLGNTIYF | TGTGCCAGCAGTTTATCAGGGTTCTTGGGAAACACCATATATTTT
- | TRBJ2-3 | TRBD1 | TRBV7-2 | CASSLAPTGPRYTDTQYF | TGTGCCAGCAGCTTAGCGCCGACAGGGCCCAGGTACACAGATACGCAGTATTTT
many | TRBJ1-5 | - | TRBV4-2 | CASSQDGKGGQPQHF | TGTGCCAGCAGCCAAGATGGGAAGGGCGGTCAGCCCCAGCATTTT
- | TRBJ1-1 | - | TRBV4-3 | CASTRGQNTEAFF | TGCGCCAGCACCCGAGGTCAGAACACTGAAGCTTTCTTT
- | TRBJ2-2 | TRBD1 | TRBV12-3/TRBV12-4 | CASKLGTANTGELFF | TGTGCCAGCAAGCTTGGGACAGCGAACACCGGGGAGCTGTTTTTT
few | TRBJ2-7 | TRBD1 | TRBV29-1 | CSAAGTGDYEQYF | TGCAGCGCGGCCGGGACAGGGGACTACGAGCAGTACTTC
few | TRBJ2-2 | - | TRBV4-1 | CASSQGALTGELFF | TGCGCCAGCAGCCAAGGGGCCCTCACCGGGGAGCTGTTTTTT
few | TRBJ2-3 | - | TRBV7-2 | CASLSWDTQYF | TGTGCCAGCTTGTCCTGGGATACGCAGTATTTT
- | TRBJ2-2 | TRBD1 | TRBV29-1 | CSVGTVGELFF | TGCAGCGTAGGGACAGTCGGGGAGCTGTTTTTT
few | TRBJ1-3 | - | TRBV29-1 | CSVAGAPSGNTIYF | TGCAGCGTTGCTGGAGCACCCTCTGGAAACACCATATATTTT
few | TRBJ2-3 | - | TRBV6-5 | CASSSPDTQYF | TGTGCCAGCAGTTCACCAGATACGCAGTATTTT
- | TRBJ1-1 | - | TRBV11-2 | CASSFGGFGAFF | TGTGCCAGCAGCTTTGGTGGTTTTGGGGCTTTCTTT
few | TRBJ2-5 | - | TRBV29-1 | CSVHPSLQETQYF | TGCAGCGTGCATCCCAGCTTACAAGAGACCCAGTACTTC
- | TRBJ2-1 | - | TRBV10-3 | CAISEKEPGLNEQFF | TGTGCCATCAGTGAAAAAGAGCCAGGGTTGAATGAGCAGTTCTTC
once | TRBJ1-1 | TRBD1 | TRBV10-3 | CAISQGTGEKAFF | TGTGCCATCAGTCAAGGGACAGGGGAAAAAGCTTTCTTT
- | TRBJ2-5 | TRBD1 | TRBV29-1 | CSVAQGVGETQYF | TGCAGCGTTGCCCAGGGGGTGGGAGAGACCCAGTACTTC
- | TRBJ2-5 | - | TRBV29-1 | CSTRGDQETQYF | TGCAGCACAAGGGGGGACCAAGAGACCCAGTACTTC
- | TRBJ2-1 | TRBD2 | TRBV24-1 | CATSDGLAGVEQFF | TGTGCCACCAGTGACGGACTAGCGGGAGTTGAGCAGTTCTTC
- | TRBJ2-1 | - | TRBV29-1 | CSSIPEGYYNEQFF | TGCTCTTCTATACCGGAGGGATACTACAATGAGCAGTTCTTC
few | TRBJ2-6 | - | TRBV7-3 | CASSPPGGAGANVLTF | TGTGCCAGCAGCCCCCCTGGGGGTGCGGGGGCCAACGTCCTGACTTTC
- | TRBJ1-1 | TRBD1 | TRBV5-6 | CASSPSRRGLMNTEAFF | TGTGCCAGCAGCCCGTCCCGCAGGGGGCTTATGAACACTGAAGCTTTCTTT
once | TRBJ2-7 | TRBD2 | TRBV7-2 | CASSSSGRYEQYF | TGTGCCAGCAGCTCTAGCGGTCGCTACGAGCAGTACTTC
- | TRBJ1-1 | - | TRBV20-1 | CSARDRGDTLNAFF | TGCAGTGCTAGAGATCGGGGGGATACCCTGAATGCTTTCTTT
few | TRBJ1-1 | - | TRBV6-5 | CASSSTAVWDTEAFF | TGTGCCAGCAGTTCCACCGCCGTCTGGGACACTGAAGCTTTCTTT
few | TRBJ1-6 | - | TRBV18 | CASSPPGVNNSPLHF | TGTGCCAGCTCACCACCAGGCGTCAATAATTCACCCCTCCACTTT